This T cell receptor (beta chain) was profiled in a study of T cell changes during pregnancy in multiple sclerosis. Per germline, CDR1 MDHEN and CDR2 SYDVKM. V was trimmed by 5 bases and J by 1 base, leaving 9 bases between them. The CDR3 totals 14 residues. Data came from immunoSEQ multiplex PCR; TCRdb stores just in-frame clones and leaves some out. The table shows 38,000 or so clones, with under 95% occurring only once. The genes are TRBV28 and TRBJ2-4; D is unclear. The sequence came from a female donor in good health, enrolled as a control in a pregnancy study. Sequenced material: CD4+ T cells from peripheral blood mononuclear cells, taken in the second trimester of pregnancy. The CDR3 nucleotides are TGTGCCAGCAGTCCCCCCGGGGCCAAAAACATTCAGTACTTC. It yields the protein CASSPPGAKNIQYF. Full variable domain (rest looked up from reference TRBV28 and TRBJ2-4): DVKVTQSSRYLVKRTGEKVFLECVQDMDHENMFWYRQDPGLGLRLIYFSYDVKMKEKGDIPEGYSVSREKKERFSLILESASTNQTSMYLCASSPPGAKNIQYFGAGTRLSVL.